This T cell receptor beta chain was identified in a study of identical twins. This clonotype appeared a few times. The antigen is not known. General study results and limits: Possibly, invariant MAIT and iNKT cells partly confounded zero-insertion analyses. In cord blood, abundant beta clonotypes had fewer insertions; memory showed no trend. Rather than following the same donors, the conclusions depended on cross-sectional statistical analysis.

From the 5' RACE reads, TCRdb called clonotypes with MiXCR, one entry per CDR3 protein. The repertoire consists of around 300,000 distinct CDR3 sequences, with around 8.8% occurring once and the leading ten covering less than 2.5%. V lost 2 bases, J lost 5 bases, and 4 bases stayed unmatched. The germline V gene has CDR1 LGHDT and CDR2 YNNKEL (reference sequence). CDR3 length: 14 residues. These data are also associated with another study on yellow fever vaccine responses in identical twins.

Sample: memory (CD45RO+) T cells sorted from blood. The chain has TRBV3-1 and TRBJ2-7; 9 bases agree with TRBD1. The TCR sequence derives from a young woman in good health. The CDR3 region has the DNA TGTGCCAGCAGCCAAACCACAGGGGGCGACGAGCAGTACTTC. It encodes CASSQTTGGDEQYF.